The text below deals with one T cell receptor beta chain. These data are taken from a study of T cells in Graves' hyperthyroidism and ophthalmopathy. The germline V and J ends were trimmed by 1 base and 6 bases, with 10 bases remaining between them. The CDR3 is 14 amino acids. Germline assignment: CDR1 LGHDT and CDR2 YNNKEL (reference sequence). Amplified regions were TCR beta CDR3 sequences from RNA transcripts. HTBI primers were the set used in a first-round RT-PCR of the TCR CDR3. MiXCR, run by TCRdb on the multiplex PCR reads, gives a single entry per CDR3 protein. The data contain 300,000 to 400,000 distinct CDR3 sequences, roughly 18% of them seen just once; the ten biggest clones take up around 47%. A patient was excluded if there was uncontrolled infection, other autoimmune disease, pregnancy or lactation.

The sample taken for sequencing was blood. The clonotype was recovered from a woman aged 45 to 65 with Graves' hyperthyroidism. The J gene is TRBJ2-1, the V gene TRBV3-1; no clear D. CDR3 in amino acids: CASSQGHLSNEQFF. As DNA, the CDR3 is TGTGCCAGCAGCCAAGGCCACTTGTCCAATGAGCAGTTCTTC.